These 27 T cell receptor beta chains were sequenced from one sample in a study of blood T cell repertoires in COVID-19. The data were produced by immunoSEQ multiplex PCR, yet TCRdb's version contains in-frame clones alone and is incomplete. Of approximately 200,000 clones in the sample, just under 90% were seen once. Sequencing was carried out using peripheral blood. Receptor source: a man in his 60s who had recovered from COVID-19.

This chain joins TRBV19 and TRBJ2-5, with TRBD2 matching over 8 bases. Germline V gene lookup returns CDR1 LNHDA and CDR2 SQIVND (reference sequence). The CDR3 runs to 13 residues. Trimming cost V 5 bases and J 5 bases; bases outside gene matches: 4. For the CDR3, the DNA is TGTGCCAGTAGTGCCCCGGGGGGGGAGACCCAGTACTTC. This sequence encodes CASSAPGGETQYF.

In DNA form, the CDR3 reads TGTGCCAGCAGCCGCCCACTAGCGGGAGTAAGGAATGAGCAGTTCTTC. Translation: CASSRPLAGVRNEQFF. This chain connects TRBV5-4 to TRBJ2-1, with 11 bases fitting TRBD2. Germline trimming cut 4 bases from V and 7 bases from J; bases unmatched to any gene: 10. Germline CDR1 and CDR2: SGHNT and YYREEE (reference sequence). There are 16 residues in the CDR3.

The CDR3 DNA follows: TGTGCCAGTAGTACCCACAGGGAACAAGAGACCCAGTACTTC. It encodes CASSTHREQETQYF. The chain employs TRBV19 and TRBJ2-5, with D perhaps matching TRBD1 (6 bases). Germline V gene sequence: CDR1 LNHDA, CDR2 SQIVND (reference sequence). V lost 4 bases, J lost 2 bases, and 11 bases lay in between. The CDR3 sequence is 14 residues long.

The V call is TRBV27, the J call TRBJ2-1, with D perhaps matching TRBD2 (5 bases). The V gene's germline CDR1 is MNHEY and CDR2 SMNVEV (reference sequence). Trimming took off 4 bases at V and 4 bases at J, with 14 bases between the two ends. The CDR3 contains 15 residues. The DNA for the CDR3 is TGTGCCAGCAGTTCAGCGGACCAGTTTTACAATGAGCAGTTCTTC. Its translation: CASSSADQFYNEQFF.

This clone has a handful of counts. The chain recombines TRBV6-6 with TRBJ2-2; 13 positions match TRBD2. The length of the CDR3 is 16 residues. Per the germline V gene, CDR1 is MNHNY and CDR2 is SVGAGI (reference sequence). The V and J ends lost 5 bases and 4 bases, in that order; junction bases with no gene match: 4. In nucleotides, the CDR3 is TGTGCCAGCAGTCGAACTAGCGGGAGGGCCACCGGGGAGCTGTTTTTT. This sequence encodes CASSRTSGRATGELFF.

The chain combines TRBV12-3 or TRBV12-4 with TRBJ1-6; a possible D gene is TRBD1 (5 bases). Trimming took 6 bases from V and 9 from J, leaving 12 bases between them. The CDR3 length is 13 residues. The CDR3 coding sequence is TGTGCCAGCAGGCGGGGGTTTGGTTCACCCCTCCACTTT. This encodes CASRRGFGSPLHF.

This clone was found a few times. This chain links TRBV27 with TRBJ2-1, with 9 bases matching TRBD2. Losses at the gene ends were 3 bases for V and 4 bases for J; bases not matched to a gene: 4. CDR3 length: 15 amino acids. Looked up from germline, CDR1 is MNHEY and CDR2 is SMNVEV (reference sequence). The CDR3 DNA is TGTGCCAGCAGTTTTGGCGGGAGGGTATACAATGAGCAGTTCTTC. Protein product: CASSFGGRVYNEQFF.

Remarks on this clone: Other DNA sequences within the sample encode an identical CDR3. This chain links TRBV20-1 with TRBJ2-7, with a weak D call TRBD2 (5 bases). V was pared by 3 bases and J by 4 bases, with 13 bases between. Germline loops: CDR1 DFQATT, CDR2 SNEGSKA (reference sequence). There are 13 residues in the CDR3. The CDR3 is CSASLSGRYEQYF. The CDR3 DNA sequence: TGCAGTGCTAGTCTTAGTGGGAGATACGAGCAGTACTTC.

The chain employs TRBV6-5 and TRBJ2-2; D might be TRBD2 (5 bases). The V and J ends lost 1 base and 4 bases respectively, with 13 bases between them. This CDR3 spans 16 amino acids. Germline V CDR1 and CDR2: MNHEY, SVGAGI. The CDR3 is CASSYYRTPATGELFF. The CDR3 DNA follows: TGTGCCAGCAGTTACTATAGGACTCCAGCCACCGGGGAGCTGTTTTTT.

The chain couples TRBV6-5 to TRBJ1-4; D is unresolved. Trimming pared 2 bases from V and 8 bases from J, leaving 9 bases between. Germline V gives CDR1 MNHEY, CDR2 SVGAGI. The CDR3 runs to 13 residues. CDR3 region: CASSYLTGEKLFF. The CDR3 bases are TGTGCCAGCAGTTACCTAACGGGGGAAAAACTGTTTTTT.

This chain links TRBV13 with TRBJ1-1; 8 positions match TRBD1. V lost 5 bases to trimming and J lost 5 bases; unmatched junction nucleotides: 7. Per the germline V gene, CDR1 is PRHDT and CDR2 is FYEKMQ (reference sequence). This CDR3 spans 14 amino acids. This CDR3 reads CASSLQGVRTEAFF. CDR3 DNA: TGTGCCAGCAGCCTACAGGGGGTAAGGACTGAAGCTTTCTTT.

The DNA of the CDR3 is TGTGCCGGACGAGGACAGGAAAGGGAGACCCAGTACTTC. Amino acids: CAGRGQERETQYF. This sequence joins TRBV7-9 and TRBJ2-5, with 7 bases that match TRBD1. The J segment lost 5 bases and the V segment lost 11 bases, leaving 11 bases of the junction unmatched. CDR3 length: 13 residues. In germline, CDR1 is SEHNR, CDR2 FQNEAQ (reference sequence).

CDR3 nucleotide sequence: TGTGCCAGCAGCGTAGAGGAACAGGGCCCCTACGAGCAGTACTTC. Amino acid sequence: CASSVEEQGPYEQYF. V and J are TRBV9 and TRBJ2-7; weak D call: TRBD1 (6 bases). The CDR3 contains 15 residues. V was shortened by 0 bases and J by 2 bases, with 12 bases between the two germline ends. Germline-derived CDR1 and CDR2 are SGDLS and YYNGEE.

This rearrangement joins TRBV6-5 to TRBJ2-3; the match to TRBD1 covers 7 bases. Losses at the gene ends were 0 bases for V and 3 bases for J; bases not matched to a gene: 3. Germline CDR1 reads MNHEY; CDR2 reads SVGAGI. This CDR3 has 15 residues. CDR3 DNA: TGTGCCAGCAGTTACTCAGGGGGCCGGACAGATACGCAGTATTTT. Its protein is CASSYSGGRTDTQYF.

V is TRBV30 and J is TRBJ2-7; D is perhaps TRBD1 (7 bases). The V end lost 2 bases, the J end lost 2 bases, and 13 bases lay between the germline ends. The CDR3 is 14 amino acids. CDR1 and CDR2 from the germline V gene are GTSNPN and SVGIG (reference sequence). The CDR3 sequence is CAWSSGQGAYEQYF. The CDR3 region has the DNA TGTGCCTGGAGTAGCGGGCAGGGGGCCTACGAGCAGTACTTC.

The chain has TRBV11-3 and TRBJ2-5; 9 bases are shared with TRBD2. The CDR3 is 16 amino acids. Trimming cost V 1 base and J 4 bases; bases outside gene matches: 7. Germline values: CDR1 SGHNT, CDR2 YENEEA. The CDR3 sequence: CASSLGRTSVGETQYF. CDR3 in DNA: TGTGCCAGCAGCTTAGGCCGGACTAGCGTAGGAGAGACCCAGTACTTC.

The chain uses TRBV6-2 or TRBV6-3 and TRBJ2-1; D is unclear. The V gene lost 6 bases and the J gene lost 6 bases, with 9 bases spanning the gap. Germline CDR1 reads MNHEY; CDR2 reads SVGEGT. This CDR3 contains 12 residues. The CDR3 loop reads CASRPAGNEQFF. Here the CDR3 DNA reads TGTGCCAGCAGGCCTGCAGGCAATGAGCAGTTCTTC.

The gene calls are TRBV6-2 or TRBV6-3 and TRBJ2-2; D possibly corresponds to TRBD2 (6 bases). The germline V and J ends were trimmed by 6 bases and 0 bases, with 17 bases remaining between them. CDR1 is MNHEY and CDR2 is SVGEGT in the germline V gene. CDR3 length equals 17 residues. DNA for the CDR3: TGTGCCAGCAGCCGACCCCGGGAGTCCTCGAACACCGGGGAGCTGTTTTTT. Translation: CASSRPRESSNTGELFF.

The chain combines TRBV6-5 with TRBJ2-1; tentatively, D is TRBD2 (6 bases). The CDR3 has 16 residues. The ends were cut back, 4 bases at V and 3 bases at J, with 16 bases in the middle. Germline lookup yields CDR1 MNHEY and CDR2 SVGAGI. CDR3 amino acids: CASSLKPGLDYNEQFF. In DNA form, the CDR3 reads TGTGCCAGCAGTTTGAAACCGGGACTGGACTACAATGAGCAGTTCTTC.

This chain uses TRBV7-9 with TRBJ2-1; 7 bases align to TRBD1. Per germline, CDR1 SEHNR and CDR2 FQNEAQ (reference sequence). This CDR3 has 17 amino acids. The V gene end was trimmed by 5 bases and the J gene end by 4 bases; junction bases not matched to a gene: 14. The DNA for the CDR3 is TGTGCCAGCAGCCCACTACCCCGGGACAGAAGATACAATGAGCAGTTCTTC. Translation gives CASSPLPRDRRYNEQFF.

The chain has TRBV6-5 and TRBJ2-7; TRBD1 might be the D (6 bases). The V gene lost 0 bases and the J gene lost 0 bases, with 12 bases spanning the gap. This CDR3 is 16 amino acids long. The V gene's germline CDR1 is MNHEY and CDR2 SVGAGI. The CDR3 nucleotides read TGTGCCAGCAGTTACTCTCTGACAGGCCTCTCCTACGAGCAGTACTTC. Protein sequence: CASSYSLTGLSYEQYF.

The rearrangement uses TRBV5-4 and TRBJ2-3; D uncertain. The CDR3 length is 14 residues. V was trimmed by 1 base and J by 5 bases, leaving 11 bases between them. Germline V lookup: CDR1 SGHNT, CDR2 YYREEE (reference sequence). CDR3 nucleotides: TGTGCCAGCAGCTTGATGACACTCCAAGATACGCAGTATTTT. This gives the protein CASSLMTLQDTQYF.

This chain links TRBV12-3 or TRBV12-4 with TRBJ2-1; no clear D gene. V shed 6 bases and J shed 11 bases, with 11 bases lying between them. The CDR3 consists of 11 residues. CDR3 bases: TGTGCCAGCAGGTTTGTTTATCAGCAGTTCTTC. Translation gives CASRFVYQQFF.

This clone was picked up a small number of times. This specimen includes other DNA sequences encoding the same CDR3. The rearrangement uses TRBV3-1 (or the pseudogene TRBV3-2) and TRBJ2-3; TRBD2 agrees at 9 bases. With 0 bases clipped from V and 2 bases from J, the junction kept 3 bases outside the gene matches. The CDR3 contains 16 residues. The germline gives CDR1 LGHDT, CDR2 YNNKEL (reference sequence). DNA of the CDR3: TGTGCCAGCAGCCAAGATCCTAGCGGGGTCACAGATACGCAGTATTTT. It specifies CASSQDPSGVTDTQYF.

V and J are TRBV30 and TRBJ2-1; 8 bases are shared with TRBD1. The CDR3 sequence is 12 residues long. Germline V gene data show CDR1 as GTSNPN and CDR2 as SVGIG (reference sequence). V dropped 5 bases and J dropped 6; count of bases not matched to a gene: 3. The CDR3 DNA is TGTGCCTGGTCGGGGACAGGCAATGAGCAGTTCTTC. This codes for CAWSGTGNEQFF.

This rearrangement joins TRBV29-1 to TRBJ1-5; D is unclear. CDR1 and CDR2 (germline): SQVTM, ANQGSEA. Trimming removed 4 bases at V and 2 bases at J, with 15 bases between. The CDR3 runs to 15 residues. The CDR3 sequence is CSVGDGLLGNQPQHF. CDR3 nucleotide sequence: TGCAGCGTTGGAGATGGACTGTTGGGCAATCAGCCCCAGCATTTT.

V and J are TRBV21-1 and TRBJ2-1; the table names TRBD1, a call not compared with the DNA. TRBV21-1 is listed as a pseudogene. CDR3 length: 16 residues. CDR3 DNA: TGTGCCAGCAGCCGCCCCTCGGGACAGCCCTACAATGAGCAGTTCTTC. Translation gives CASSRPSGQPYNEQFF.